This T cell receptor beta chain was obtained from a study of identical twins. The CDR3 is 16 residues long. CDR1 and CDR2 (germline): SQVTM, ANQGSEA. V lost 7 bases to trimming and J lost 5 bases, with 26 bases between them. MiXCR was run by TCRdb on the 5' RACE reads, yielding one entry per CDR3 protein. The table shows 430,000 or so distinct CDR3 sequences, with roughly 26% occurring only once. This clonotype was counted at least ten times. The same data also went into a second study, on T cells expressing NK-cell markers. In that study: Dominant NKG2C+ clonotypes made up about 1.0-7.5% of CD8+ T cells in several donors.

The chain couples TRBV29-1 to TRBJ2-5; D is possibly TRBD1 or TRBD2 (5 bases each). The sequencing sample was made of CD4+ T cells sorted from blood. The receptor's source is a woman between 18 and 29 years old in good health. CDR3 bases: TGCAGCGCCTCTCCTAATTCGGGACCGGGCGTGGAGACCCAGTACTTC. Encoded protein: CSASPNSGPGVETQYF.